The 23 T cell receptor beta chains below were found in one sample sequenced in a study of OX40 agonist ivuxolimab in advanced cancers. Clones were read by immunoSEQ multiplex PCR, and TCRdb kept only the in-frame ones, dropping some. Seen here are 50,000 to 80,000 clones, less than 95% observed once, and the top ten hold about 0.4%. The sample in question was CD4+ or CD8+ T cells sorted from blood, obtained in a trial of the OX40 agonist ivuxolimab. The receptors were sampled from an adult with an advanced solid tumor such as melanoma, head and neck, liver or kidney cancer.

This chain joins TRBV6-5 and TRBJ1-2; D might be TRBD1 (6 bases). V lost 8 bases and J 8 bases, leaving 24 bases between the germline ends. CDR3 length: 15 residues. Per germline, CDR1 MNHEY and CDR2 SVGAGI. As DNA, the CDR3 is TGTGCCAGCCGTAGGGAACCCAGGGGCCCCAGCGGCTACACCTTC. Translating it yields CASRREPRGPSGYTF.

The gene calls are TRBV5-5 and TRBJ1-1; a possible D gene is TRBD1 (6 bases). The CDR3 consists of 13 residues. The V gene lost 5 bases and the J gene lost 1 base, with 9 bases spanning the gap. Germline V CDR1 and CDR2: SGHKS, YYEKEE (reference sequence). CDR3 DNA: TGTGCCAGCAGAGGACAGCCGAACACTGAAGCTTTCTTT. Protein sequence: CASRGQPNTEAFF.

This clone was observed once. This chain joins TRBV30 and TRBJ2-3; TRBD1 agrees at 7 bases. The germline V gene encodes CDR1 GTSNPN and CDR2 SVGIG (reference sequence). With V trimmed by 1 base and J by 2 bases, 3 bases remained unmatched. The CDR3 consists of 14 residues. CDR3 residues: CAWSDRGFTDTQYF. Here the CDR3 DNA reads TGTGCCTGGAGTGACAGGGGCTTCACAGATACGCAGTATTTT.

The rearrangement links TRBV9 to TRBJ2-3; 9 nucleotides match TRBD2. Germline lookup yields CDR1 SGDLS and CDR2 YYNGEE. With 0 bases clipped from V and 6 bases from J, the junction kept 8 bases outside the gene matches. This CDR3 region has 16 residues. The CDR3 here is CASSVAGAGGPDTQYF. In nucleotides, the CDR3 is TGTGCCAGCAGCGTAGCTGGGGCGGGAGGGCCGGATACGCAGTATTTT.

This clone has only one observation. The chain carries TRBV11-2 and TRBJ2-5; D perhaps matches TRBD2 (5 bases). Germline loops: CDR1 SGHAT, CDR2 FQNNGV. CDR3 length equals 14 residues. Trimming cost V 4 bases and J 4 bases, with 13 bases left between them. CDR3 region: CASSYLLEGETQYF. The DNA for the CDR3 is TGTGCCAGCAGCTACCTACTCGAGGGAGAGACCCAGTACTTC. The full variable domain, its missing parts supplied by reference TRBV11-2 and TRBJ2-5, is EAGVAQSPRYKIIEKRQSVAFWCNPISGHATLYWYQQILGQGPKLLIQFQNNGVVDDSQLPKDRFSAERLKGVDSTLKIQPAKLEDSAVYLCASSYLLEGETQYFGPGTRLLVL.

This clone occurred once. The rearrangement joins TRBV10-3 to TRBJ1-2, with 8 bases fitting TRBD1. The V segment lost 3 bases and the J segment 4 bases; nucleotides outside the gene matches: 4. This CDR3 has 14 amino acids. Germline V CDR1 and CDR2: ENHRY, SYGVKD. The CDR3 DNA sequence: TGTGCCATCAGTGAATACACAGGGGGCTATGGCTACACCTTC. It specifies CAISEYTGGYGYTF.

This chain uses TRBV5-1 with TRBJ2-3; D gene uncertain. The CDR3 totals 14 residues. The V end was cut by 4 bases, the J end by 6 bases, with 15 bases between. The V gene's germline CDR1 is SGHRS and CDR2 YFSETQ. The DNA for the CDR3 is TGCGCCAGCAGCGTTGGTTGGGAAGACGATACGCAGTATTTT. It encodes CASSVGWEDDTQYF.

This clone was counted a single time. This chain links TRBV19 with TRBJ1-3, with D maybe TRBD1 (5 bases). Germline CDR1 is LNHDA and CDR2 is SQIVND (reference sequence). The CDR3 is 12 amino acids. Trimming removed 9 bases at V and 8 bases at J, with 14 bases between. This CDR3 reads CASSTDSYTIYF. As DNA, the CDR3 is TGTGCCAGCTCAACCGACAGCTACACCATATATTTT.

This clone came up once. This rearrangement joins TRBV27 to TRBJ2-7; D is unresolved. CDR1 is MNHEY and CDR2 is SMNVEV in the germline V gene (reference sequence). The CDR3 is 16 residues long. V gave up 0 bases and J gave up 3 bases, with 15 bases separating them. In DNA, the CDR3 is TGTGCCAGCAGTTTATCGTCCGAGAGAAAGGGCTACGAGCAGTACTTC. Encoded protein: CASSLSSERKGYEQYF.

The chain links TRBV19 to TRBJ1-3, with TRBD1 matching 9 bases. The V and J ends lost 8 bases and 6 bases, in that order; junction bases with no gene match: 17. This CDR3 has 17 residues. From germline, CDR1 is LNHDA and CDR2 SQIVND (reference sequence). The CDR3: CASSGPLNRGRANTIYF. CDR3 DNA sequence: TGTGCCAGTTCGGGCCCCCTGAACAGGGGGCGGGCAAACACCATATATTTT.

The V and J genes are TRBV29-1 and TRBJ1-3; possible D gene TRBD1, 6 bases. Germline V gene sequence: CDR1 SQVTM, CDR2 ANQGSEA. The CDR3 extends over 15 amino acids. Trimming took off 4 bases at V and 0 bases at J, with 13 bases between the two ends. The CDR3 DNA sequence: TGCAGCGTTGGGACGACAGGATTCTCTGGAAACACCATATATTTT. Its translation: CSVGTTGFSGNTIYF.

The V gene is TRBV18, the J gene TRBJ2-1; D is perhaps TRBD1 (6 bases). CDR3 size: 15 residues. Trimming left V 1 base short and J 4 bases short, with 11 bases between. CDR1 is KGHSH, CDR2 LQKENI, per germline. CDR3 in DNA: TGTGCCAGCTCACCACGGACAGAACAATACAATGAGCAGTTCTTC. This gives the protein CASSPRTEQYNEQFF.

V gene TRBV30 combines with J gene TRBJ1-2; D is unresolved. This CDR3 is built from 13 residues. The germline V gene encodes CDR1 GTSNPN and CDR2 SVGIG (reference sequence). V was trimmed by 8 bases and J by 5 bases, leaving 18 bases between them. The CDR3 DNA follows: TGTGCCCTAAAGCTCGCGCCCGGATATGGCTACACCTTC. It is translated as CALKLAPGYGYTF.

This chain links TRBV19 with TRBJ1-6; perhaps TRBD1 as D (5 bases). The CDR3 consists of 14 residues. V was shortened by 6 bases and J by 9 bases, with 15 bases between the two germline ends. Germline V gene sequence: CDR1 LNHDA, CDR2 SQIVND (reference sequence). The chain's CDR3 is CASRQQVPISPLHF. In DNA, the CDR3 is TGTGCCAGTAGACAACAGGTACCCATTTCACCCCTCCACTTT.

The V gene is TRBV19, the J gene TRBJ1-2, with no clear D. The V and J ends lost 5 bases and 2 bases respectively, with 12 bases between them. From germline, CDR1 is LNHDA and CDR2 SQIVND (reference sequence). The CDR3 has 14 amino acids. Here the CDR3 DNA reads TGTGCCAGTAGTGACCCTCCGCCCAACTATGGCTACACCTTC. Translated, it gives CASSDPPPNYGYTF.

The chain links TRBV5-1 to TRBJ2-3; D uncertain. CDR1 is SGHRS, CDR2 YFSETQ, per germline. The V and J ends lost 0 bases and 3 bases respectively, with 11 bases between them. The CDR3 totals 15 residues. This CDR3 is CASSLAGVSTDTQYF. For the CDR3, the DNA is TGCGCCAGCAGCTTGGCTGGGGTTTCTACAGATACGCAGTATTTT.

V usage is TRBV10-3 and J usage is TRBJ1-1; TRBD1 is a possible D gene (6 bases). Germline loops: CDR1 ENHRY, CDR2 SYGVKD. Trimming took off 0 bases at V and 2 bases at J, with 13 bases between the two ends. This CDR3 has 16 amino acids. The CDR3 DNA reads TGTGCCATCAGTGAGTCGCTTACCGGGGGCAACACTGAAGCTTTCTTT. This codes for CAISESLTGGNTEAFF.

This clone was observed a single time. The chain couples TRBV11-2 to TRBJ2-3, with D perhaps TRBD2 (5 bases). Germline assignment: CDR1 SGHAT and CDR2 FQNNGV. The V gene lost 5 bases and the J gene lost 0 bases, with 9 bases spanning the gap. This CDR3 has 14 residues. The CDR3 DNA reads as TGTGCCAGCAGCCTTCCGGGGAGCACAGATACGCAGTATTTT. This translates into CASSLPGSTDTQYF.

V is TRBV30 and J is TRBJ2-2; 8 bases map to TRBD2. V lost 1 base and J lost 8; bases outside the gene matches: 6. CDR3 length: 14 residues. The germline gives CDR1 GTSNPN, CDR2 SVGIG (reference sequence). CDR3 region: CAWSGVSGKGELFF. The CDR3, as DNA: TGTGCCTGGAGTGGGGTTAGCGGGAAAGGGGAGCTGTTTTTT.

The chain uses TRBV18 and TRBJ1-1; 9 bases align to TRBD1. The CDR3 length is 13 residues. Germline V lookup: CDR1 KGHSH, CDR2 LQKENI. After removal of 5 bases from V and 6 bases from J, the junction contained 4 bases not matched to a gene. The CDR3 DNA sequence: TGTGCCAGCTCAAGGGACAGGGATTCTGAAGCTTTCTTT. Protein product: CASSRDRDSEAFF.

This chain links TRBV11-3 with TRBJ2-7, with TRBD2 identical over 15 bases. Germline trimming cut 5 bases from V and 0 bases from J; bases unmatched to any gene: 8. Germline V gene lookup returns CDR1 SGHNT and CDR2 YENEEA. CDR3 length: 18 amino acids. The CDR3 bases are TGTGCCAGCAGCGCTCGAGGACTAGCGGGAGGGAGCTCCTACGAGCAGTACTTC. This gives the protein CASSARGLAGGSSYEQYF.

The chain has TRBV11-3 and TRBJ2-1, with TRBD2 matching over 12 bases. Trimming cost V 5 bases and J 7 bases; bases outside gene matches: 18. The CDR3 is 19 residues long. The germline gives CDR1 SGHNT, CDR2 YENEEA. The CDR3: CASSPIASGRAIRFNEQFF. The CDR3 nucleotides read TGTGCCAGCAGCCCCATCGCTAGCGGGAGGGCCATTCGATTTAATGAGCAGTTCTTC.

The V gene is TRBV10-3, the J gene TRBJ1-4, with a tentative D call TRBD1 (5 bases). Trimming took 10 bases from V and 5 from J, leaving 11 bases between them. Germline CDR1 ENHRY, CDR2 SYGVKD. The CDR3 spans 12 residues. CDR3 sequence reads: CATRDGNEKLFF. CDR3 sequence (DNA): TGTGCCACCCGGGACGGAAATGAAAAACTGTTTTTT.